This TCR beta chain was recorded in a study of prognosis after radiotherapy for stage I lung cancer (dated by TCRdb to about 2021). A note on the overall study: Between April 2018 and January 2019, approximately 18 stage I NSCLC patients were enrolled in Nanjing, China. Patients with newly diagnosed primary stage I lung tumors numbered around 15, with a few others having oligometastatic NSCLC after surgical resection of the primary tumor. All patients were regarded as medically inoperable, because of comorbidities in over 10 patients and refusal of surgery in more than 5 patients. Ages in the cohort of about a dozen men and 6 women ranged from roughly 53 to 84 years, with a median of 74. Squamous cell carcinoma histology was identified in 6 to 8 patients, and adenocarcinoma histology was identified in twelve patients. SBRT was given in 3 to 5 fractions with a biologically effective dose of at least 100 Gy, using image-guided IMRT or VMAT. In every patient, SBRT was given without any concurrent therapy. After SBRT, distant metastases developed in four of the 19 patients at a median of approximately 7 months, while the remaining 15 patients had no significant progression. Peripheral blood TCR beta repertoires were profiled in stage I NSCLC patients before and after stereotactic body radiotherapy, and the study then linked these repertoires to distant failure. For each of the roughly 19 patients, one blood sample was taken before SBRT and one after, so the study sequenced approximately 38 samples in total.

No patient had a history of other malignancies or prior chemotherapy or radiotherapy, and all had node-negative disease on CT and PET/CT. About 6 milliliters of peripheral venous blood were drawn into EDTA tubes at each of two time points. PBMCs were isolated by Ficoll-Paque Plus density-gradient centrifugation. Immediately after collection, samples were stored at -80 degrees C until analysis. The research as a whole found: Post-SBRT Shannon entropy and its change from baseline were lower in patients who developed distant metastases; baseline Shannon entropy was not associated with metastases. TRBV and TRBJ usage frequencies reportedly differed by metastasis status, in two V genes at baseline and in some 10 V and two J genes after SBRT. Tumor specificity of expanded TCR clones was not determined. After SBRT, the count of unique TCR clones dropped from a median of roughly 9,700 beforehand to about 6,800 afterward (Wilcoxon paired P=0.011). Limitations of the study included a small cohort and short follow-up, and the study findings need independent validation. All reported P values were unadjusted for multiple comparisons.

Two rounds of multiplex PCR were used to amplify the TCR beta CDR3 region from genomic DNA. The first PCR round used primers specific to each TRBV and TRBJ gene, with sequences filed in Chinese patent CN105087789A. The second PCR round used universal primers. The Roche High Pure PCR Template Preparation Kit was used to extract genomic DNA from frozen PBMCs. An Illumina HiSeq 3000 was used to sequence the libraries paired-end with 151 bp reads. Concerning the study's data processing: Raw reads lacking the multiplex PCR primer sequences were removed with CutAdapt. Using PEAR, the high-quality paired reads were merged into contigs. MiXCR assigned TRB V, D and J gene segments to each contig by aligning to reference sequences. To remove sequencing errors, CDR3 sequences were clustered according to base quality and sequence similarity. Diversity was calculated as Shannon entropy divided by the natural log of the number of productive TCR sequences. To get clonality, Shannon entropy was divided by the natural log of the number of unique clonotypes, and that result was subtracted from one. Using the Youden index from ROC curves, the researchers picked the repertoire-metric cut-offs for progression-free survival, and all analyses were carried out in R 3.5.3. TCRdb reworked the public reads: Q25 trimming with fastp, MiXCR clone assembly, productive beta chains retained. Each entry merges the rows of one CDR3 protein and shows their most common DNA and genes. TCRdb's processing, not the authors', yielded these V and J calls. For this sample the table gives approximately 20,000 distinct CDR3 sequences, of which about 27% were detected only once. The top ten constitute roughly 22% of the sample.

This clonotype was counted ten times or more. The antigen it recognizes is unknown. No per-base quality is available; no much larger clone lies one base away. CDR1 MNHEY and CDR2 SVGAGI were looked up in the germline V gene. CDR3 length: 13 amino acids, cysteine to phenylalanine. The CDR3 DNA has 39 bases and is translated from base 1. The V end gives up 0 bases and the J end 7 bases, leaving 2 bases in the junction not matched to a gene. Sample: PBMCs, taken before or after stereotactic body radiation therapy (not recorded which). Here the chain combines TRBV6-5 and TRBJ1-2, and 7 junction bases match TRBD1. The source of this sequence is a donor of 50 years or more with non-small cell lung cancer. The CDR3 corresponds to CASSYSGDSGYTF. The DNA is as follows: TGTGCCAGCAGTTACTCGGGGGACAGTGGCTACACCTTC.